Presented here are 2 T cell receptor beta chains from one specimen sequenced in a study of cytomegalovirus exposure and HLA in healthy donors. The PCR had 60 Vbeta and 13 Jbeta primers. Profiling relied on immunoSEQ multiplex PCR, and the TCRdb table lists in-frame clones only, not all of them. The sample lists 130,000 to 150,000 clones; 65% to 85% were seen once. Sequenced material: PBMCs. The source is a middle-aged woman in good health and CMV-seropositive.

CDR3 residues: CASSLGGLAPYNEQFF. The CDR3 bases are TGCGCCAGCAGCTTGGGGGGACTAGCGCCATACAATGAGCAGTTCTTC. The chain has TRBV5-1 and TRBJ2-1; 10 nucleotides agree with TRBD2. The CDR3 length is 16 residues. The V gene's germline CDR1 is SGHRS and CDR2 YFSETQ. Trimming took 0 bases from V and 4 from J; bases not matched to a gene: 4.

The chain joins TRBV15 to TRBJ2-1; D is unclear. The CDR3 is 16 amino acids. V gave up 0 bases and J gave up 0 bases, with 9 bases separating them. Germline V gives CDR1 LNHNV, CDR2 YYDKDF (reference sequence). The CDR3 region is CATSRDPPSSYNEQFF. For the CDR3, the DNA is TGTGCCACCAGCAGAGATCCGCCGAGCTCCTACAATGAGCAGTTCTTC.